This is a list of T cell receptor beta chains from one sample in a study of cytomegalovirus exposure and HLA in healthy donors. TCRdb's copy holds only in-frame clones and misses some; the assay was immunoSEQ multiplex PCR. The repertoire holds over 100,000 clones, with more than 75% as singletons. Sequencing was performed on PBMCs. The source of these receptors is a female donor in good health and CMV-seronegative. The CDR3 runs from the conserved cysteine through the conserved F or W. A D gene is named only where the DNA matches it firmly. Size is stated for part of the rows, as once, few or many counts, or as a class when the clone is expanded.

d_gene | abundance | j_gene | v_gene | CDR3aa | CDR3nt
. | . | TRBJ1-5 | TRBV29-1 | CSVGYGLSNQPQHF | TGCAGCGTTGGGTACGGTCTTAGCAATCAGCCCCAGCATTTT
TRBD1 | . | TRBJ1-4 | TRBV4-3 | CASSRVTGGAGEKLFF | TGCGCCAGCAGCCGCGTAACAGGGGGCGCGGGTGAAAAACTGTTTTTT
. | . | TRBJ2-5 | TRBV19 | CASTSETQYF | TGTGCCAGTACGTCAGAGACCCAGTACTTC
TRBD2 | . | TRBJ2-2 | TRBV19 | CASSPGLAGGTSNTGELFF | TGTGCCAGTAGTCCCGGACTAGCGGGAGGGACCTCGAACACCGGGGAGCTGTTTTTT
. | few | TRBJ1-1 | TRBV30 | CAWRDYTEAFF | TGTGCCTGGAGAGACTACACTGAAGCTTTCTTT
. | . | TRBJ1-3 | TRBV7-2 | CASSSRGGGNTIYF | TGTGCCAGCAGCTCACGTGGAGGGGGAAACACCATATATTTT
. | . | TRBJ2-6 | TRBV18 | CASSPPGAGRSGANVLTF | TGTGCCAGCTCACCTCCCGGGGCGGGACGCTCTGGGGCCAACGTCCTGACTTTC
. | . | TRBJ1-5 | TRBV30 | CAWSSGSNQPQHF | TGTGCCTGGAGTAGCGGCAGCAATCAGCCCCAGCATTTT
TRBD1 | . | TRBJ2-7 | TRBV5-6 | CASTFVGTAPYEQYF | TGTGCCAGCACCTTTGTTGGGACAGCTCCCTACGAGCAGTACTTC
TRBD2 | few | TRBJ2-2 | TRBV5-1 | CASSFSGGTGELFF | TGCGCCAGCAGCTTTAGCGGGGGGACCGGGGAGCTGTTTTTT
. | . | TRBJ2-4 | TRBV2 | CASEAKNIQYF | TGTGCCAGCGAGGCCAAAAACATTCAGTACTTC
TRBD1 | . | TRBJ1-2 | TRBV28 | CASSLSQGDYGYTF | TGTGCCAGCAGTTTATCACAGGGGGACTATGGCTACACCTTC
. | few | TRBJ2-5 | TRBV4-1 | CASSAPPRGPRLAQYF | TGCGCCAGCAGCGCGCCTCCCAGGGGCCCCCGGTTGGCCCAGTACTTC
. | . | TRBJ1-1 | TRBV2 | CASTTGEKAFF | TGTGCCAGCACCACGGGAGAGAAGGCTTTCTTT
. | . | TRBJ2-2 | TRBV7-9 | CASSLGGGKAGELFF | TGTGCCAGCAGCTTAGGGGGCGGGAAGGCCGGGGAGCTGTTTTTT
TRBD2 | . | TRBJ2-5 | TRBV4-1 | CASSHPRLAVRETQYF | TGCGCCAGCAGCCATCCCCGACTAGCTGTGCGGGAGACCCAGTACTTC
. | . | TRBJ2-1 | TRBV4-3 | CASSHAGSSYNEQFF | TGCGCCAGCAGCCATGCCGGTAGCTCCTACAATGAGCAGTTCTTC